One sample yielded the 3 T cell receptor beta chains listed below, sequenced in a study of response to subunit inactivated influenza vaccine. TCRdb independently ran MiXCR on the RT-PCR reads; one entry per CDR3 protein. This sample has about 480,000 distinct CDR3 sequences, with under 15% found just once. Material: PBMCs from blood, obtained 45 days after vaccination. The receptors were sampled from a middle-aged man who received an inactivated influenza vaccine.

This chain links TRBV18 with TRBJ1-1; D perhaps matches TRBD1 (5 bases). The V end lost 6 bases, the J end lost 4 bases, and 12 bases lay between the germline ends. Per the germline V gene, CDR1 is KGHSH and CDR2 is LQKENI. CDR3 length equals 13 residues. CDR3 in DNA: TGTGCCAGCTCTTACGACGGGGGCACTGAAGCTTTCTTT. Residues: CASSYDGGTEAFF.

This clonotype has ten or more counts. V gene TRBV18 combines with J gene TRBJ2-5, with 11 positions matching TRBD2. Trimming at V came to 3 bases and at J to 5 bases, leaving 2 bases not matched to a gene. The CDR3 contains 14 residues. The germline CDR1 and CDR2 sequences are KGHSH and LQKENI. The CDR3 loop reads CASSPLAGGETQYF. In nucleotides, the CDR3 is TGTGCCAGCTCACCTTTAGCGGGAGGGGAGACCCAGTACTTC.

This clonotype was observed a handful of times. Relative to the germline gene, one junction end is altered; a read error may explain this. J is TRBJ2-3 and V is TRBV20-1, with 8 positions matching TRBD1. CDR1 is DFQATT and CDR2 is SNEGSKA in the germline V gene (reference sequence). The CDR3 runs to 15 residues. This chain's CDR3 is CCAIKPGQGTDTQYF. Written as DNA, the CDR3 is TGCTGTGCAATCAAACCGGGACAGGGCACAGATACGCAGTATTTT.